The rows below give T cell receptor beta chains drawn from one sample of a study of blood T cell repertoires in COVID-19. Sequencing was performed with immunoSEQ multiplex PCR; in TCRdb, only in-frame clones are kept and a portion is missing. The data show approximately 210,000 clones, around 83% seen once. The sequenced sample was peripheral blood. These receptors were taken from a woman aged 45 to 65 with acute or convalescent COVID-19. The CDR3 runs from the conserved cysteine through the conserved F or W. The order of the fields is V gene, J gene, D gene, clone size, CDR3 DNA, CDR3 protein. The D gene is left open where the match is weak. Clone size is stated in some rows and not others, as once, few, many or a class when expanded.

V gene: TRBV6-2/TRBV6-3; J gene: TRBJ2-4; D gene: TRBD2; clone size: NA; CDR3 DNA: TGTGCCAGCAGTGTAGGGACTAGCGGCTCTAGGGGCATTCAGTACTTC; CDR3 protein: CASSVGTSGSRGIQYF
V gene: TRBV7-2; J gene: TRBJ1-1; D gene: TRBD1; clone size: few; CDR3 DNA: TGTGCCAGCAGCAGGGACAGGGGGCACACTGAAGCTTTCTTT; CDR3 protein: CASSRDRGHTEAFF
V gene: TRBV2; J gene: TRBJ2-3; D gene: TRBD1; clone size: NA; CDR3 DNA: TGTGCCAGCAGCGGGGACAGCGACGGTTCAGATACGCAGTATTTT; CDR3 protein: CASSGDSDGSDTQYF
V gene: TRBV28; J gene: TRBJ2-1; D gene: NA; clone size: once; CDR3 DNA: TGTGCCAGCAGTTCGCGGGGGCGAGGCAATGAGCAGTTCTTC; CDR3 protein: CASSSRGRGNEQFF
V gene: TRBV11-2; J gene: TRBJ2-1; D gene: TRBD2; clone size: NA; CDR3 DNA: TGTGCCAGCAGCTTACTTATTTGGACTAGCGGGAGCAATGAGCAGTTCTTC; CDR3 protein: CASSLLIWTSGSNEQFF
V gene: TRBV27; J gene: TRBJ1-4; D gene: NA; clone size: once; CDR3 DNA: TGTGCCAGCAGTCCCCTCACCGCGGATGAAAAACTGTTTTTT; CDR3 protein: CASSPLTADEKLFF
V gene: TRBV19; J gene: TRBJ2-2; D gene: NA; clone size: NA; CDR3 DNA: TGTGCCAGTAGTAGGGGAGCGAACACCGGGGAGCTGTTTTTT; CDR3 protein: CASSRGANTGELFF
V gene: TRBV10-2; J gene: TRBJ2-7; D gene: TRBD1; clone size: once; CDR3 DNA: TGCGCCAGCAGTGACCTCACAGGGGTGGGGTACGAGCAGTACTTC; CDR3 protein: CASSDLTGVGYEQYF
V gene: TRBV5-6; J gene: TRBJ2-7; D gene: NA; clone size: NA; CDR3 DNA: TGTGCCAGCAGCTTGGCAGAATACGAGCAGTACTTC; CDR3 protein: CASSLAEYEQYF
V gene: TRBV7-3; J gene: TRBJ2-1; D gene: TRBD2; clone size: NA; CDR3 DNA: TGTGCCAGCAGCTTAACGAGAGGGACTAGTAATGAGCAGTTCTTC; CDR3 protein: CASSLTRGTSNEQFF
V gene: TRBV27; J gene: TRBJ2-1; D gene: NA; clone size: NA; CDR3 DNA: TGTGCCAGCAGTCCACCAGGACTTCACAATGAGCAGTTCTTC; CDR3 protein: CASSPPGLHNEQFF
V gene: TRBV19; J gene: TRBJ2-5; D gene: TRBD1; clone size: NA; CDR3 DNA: TGTGCCAGTAGGACAGGGCCTCGTGGGACCCAGTACTTC; CDR3 protein: CASRTGPRGTQYF
V gene: TRBV7-3; J gene: TRBJ2-5; D gene: TRBD2; clone size: NA; CDR3 DNA: TGTGCCAGCAGCTTAACGGGAGGGATGATACAGCGAGAGACCCAGTACTTC; CDR3 protein: CASSLTGGMIQRETQYF
V gene: TRBV19; J gene: TRBJ2-1; D gene: TRBD1; clone size: NA; CDR3 DNA: TGTGCCAGTAGTATATCCGGGACAGGGGGCAATGAGCAGTTCTTC; CDR3 protein: CASSISGTGGNEQFF
V gene: TRBV6-4; J gene: TRBJ2-1; D gene: TRBD2; clone size: NA; CDR3 DNA: TGTGCCAGCAGTAAGCGGGAGGGCTCCTACAATGAGCAGTTCTTC; CDR3 protein: CASSKREGSYNEQFF
V gene: TRBV12-3/TRBV12-4; J gene: TRBJ2-1; D gene: NA; clone size: NA; CDR3 DNA: TGTGCCAGCAGTTTAGGTAGTCGGGATGAGCAGTTCTTC; CDR3 protein: CASSLGSRDEQFF
V gene: TRBV3-1/TRBV3-2; J gene: TRBJ2-4; D gene: NA; clone size: few; CDR3 DNA: TGTGCCAGCAGCCCACATGTAGCCAAAAACATTCAGTACTTC; CDR3 protein: CASSPHVAKNIQYF
V gene: TRBV27; J gene: TRBJ2-1; D gene: TRBD2; clone size: NA; CDR3 DNA: TGTGCCAGCAGTTTGAACCAAGCGGGAGTGGGTGAGCAGTTCTTC; CDR3 protein: CASSLNQAGVGEQFF
V gene: TRBV28; J gene: TRBJ2-3; D gene: TRBD2; clone size: few; CDR3 DNA: TGTGCCAGCAGTCTTAACCAGGGAGGCCTAGCGGGAGGGGGCCACACAGATACGCAGTATTTT; CDR3 protein: CASSLNQGGLAGGGHTDTQYF
V gene: TRBV5-6; J gene: TRBJ2-4; D gene: NA; clone size: NA; CDR3 DNA: TGTGCCAGCAGCTCGACTGGAAAAAACATTCAGTACTTC; CDR3 protein: CASSSTGKNIQYF
V gene: TRBV19; J gene: TRBJ1-5; D gene: TRBD1; clone size: NA; CDR3 DNA: TGTGCCAGTAGTAAGGACAGGGATCAGCCCCAGCATTTT; CDR3 protein: CASSKDRDQPQHF
V gene: TRBV9; J gene: TRBJ1-6; D gene: TRBD1; clone size: NA; CDR3 DNA: TGTGCCAGCAGCGAGACAGGGAATAATTCACCCCTCCACTTT; CDR3 protein: CASSETGNNSPLHF
V gene: TRBV29-1; J gene: TRBJ1-4; D gene: NA; clone size: NA; CDR3 DNA: TGCAGCGTCGCAGAGGGCATCGCAACTAATGAAAAACTGTTTTTT; CDR3 protein: CSVAEGIATNEKLFF
V gene: TRBV5-6; J gene: TRBJ2-5; D gene: TRBD2; clone size: NA; CDR3 DNA: TGTGCCAGCAGCCTCAGACTAGCGGGAGCACTGGAGACCCAGTACTTC; CDR3 protein: CASSLRLAGALETQYF
V gene: TRBV5-1; J gene: TRBJ2-7; D gene: NA; clone size: NA; CDR3 DNA: TGCGCCAGCAGCTTGGGGGACATTGTCAGCTCCTACGAGCAGTACTTC; CDR3 protein: CASSLGDIVSSYEQYF
V gene: TRBV19; J gene: TRBJ1-1; D gene: TRBD1; clone size: NA; CDR3 DNA: TGTGCCAGTAGTATAGAAGGGACAGGGACTGAAGCTTTCTTT; CDR3 protein: CASSIEGTGTEAFF
V gene: TRBV7-8; J gene: TRBJ1-5; D gene: TRBD1; clone size: NA; CDR3 DNA: TGTGCCAGCAGCTTAACTACAGGGGGCCTTCAGCCCCAGCATTTT; CDR3 protein: CASSLTTGGLQPQHF
V gene: TRBV28; J gene: TRBJ2-1; D gene: TRBD2; clone size: NA; CDR3 DNA: TGTGCCAGCAGTTCCGGACTAGCGGGAATATACAATGAGCAGTTCTTC; CDR3 protein: CASSSGLAGIYNEQFF
V gene: TRBV9; J gene: TRBJ2-1; D gene: NA; clone size: NA; CDR3 DNA: TGTGCCAGCAGCCCGCACGGGAGTGGGAATGAGCAGTTCTTC; CDR3 protein: CASSPHGSGNEQFF
V gene: TRBV12-3/TRBV12-4; J gene: TRBJ2-1; D gene: TRBD1; clone size: NA; CDR3 DNA: TGTGCCAGCAGTGTCAGGGGGTACGAGCAGTTCTTC; CDR3 protein: CASSVRGYEQFF
V gene: TRBV7-6; J gene: TRBJ2-7; D gene: TRBD1; clone size: few; CDR3 DNA: TGTGCCAGCAGCTTAGAGGGACAGAGCGGGCAGTACTTC; CDR3 protein: CASSLEGQSGQYF
V gene: TRBV23-1; J gene: TRBJ2-7; D gene: TRBD1; clone size: NA; CDR3 DNA: TGCGCCAGCAGTCAATCCTATTGGGGGACAGGGATCGACGAGCAGTACTTC; CDR3 protein: CASSQSYWGTGIDEQYF
V gene: TRBV19; J gene: TRBJ1-5; D gene: NA; clone size: NA; CDR3 DNA: TGTGCCAGTAGTATAGAGGGCAGGAGCAATCAGCCCCAGCATTTT; CDR3 protein: CASSIEGRSNQPQHF
V gene: TRBV5-1; J gene: TRBJ1-1; D gene: NA; clone size: NA; CDR3 DNA: TGCGCCAGCAGCTTGGGAGGCAGGGGGAACACTGAAGCTTTCTTT; CDR3 protein: CASSLGGRGNTEAFF
V gene: TRBV2; J gene: TRBJ2-7; D gene: NA; clone size: few; CDR3 DNA: TGTGCCAGCAGTGAACCGCTAAGCTACGAGCAGTACTTC; CDR3 protein: CASSEPLSYEQYF
V gene: TRBV24-1; J gene: TRBJ2-3; D gene: NA; clone size: NA; CDR3 DNA: TGTGCCACCAGTGATCCCGTCCCCCAGGAGGAGCGAAACACAGATACGCAGTATTTT; CDR3 protein: CATSDPVPQEERNTDTQYF
V gene: TRBV12-3/TRBV12-4; J gene: TRBJ2-7; D gene: TRBD2; clone size: NA; CDR3 DNA: TGTGCCAGCAGTATAGCGGGCTACTACGAGCAGTACTTC; CDR3 protein: CASSIAGYYEQYF
V gene: TRBV4-2; J gene: TRBJ2-3; D gene: NA; clone size: NA; CDR3 DNA: TGTGCCAGCAGCCCCACTTACGGCACAGATACGCAGTATTTT; CDR3 protein: CASSPTYGTDTQYF
V gene: TRBV6-5; J gene: TRBJ2-1; D gene: NA; clone size: NA; CDR3 DNA: TGTGCCAGCAGTCCCCCCACAGGGAGAAATGAGCAGTTCTTC; CDR3 protein: CASSPPTGRNEQFF
V gene: TRBV5-1; J gene: TRBJ2-1; D gene: TRBD2; clone size: NA; CDR3 DNA: TGCGCCAGCAGCTCGACTAGCGGGGCGAATGAGCAGTTCTTC; CDR3 protein: CASSSTSGANEQFF
V gene: TRBV6-6; J gene: TRBJ2-3; D gene: NA; clone size: NA; CDR3 DNA: TGTGCCAGCAAGGCGCTAGAGGATACGCAGTATTTT; CDR3 protein: CASKALEDTQYF